The entry below gives a single T cell receptor (beta chain) sequence along with its context. The sample belongs to a study of shared clonotypes between healthy human individuals. Between the trimmed V and J ends, which lost 0 bases and 3 bases, there was a span of 13 bases. CDR3 length: 16 residues. The germline V gene encodes CDR1 LGHNA and CDR2 YSLEER. Terminally differentiated effector memory CD45RA+ cells were left out of the naive CD8 fraction, which was CD45RO-negative and positively selected for CCR7. Some clones are missing from TCRdb's copy, which holds only in-frame ones; the method was immunoSEQ multiplex PCR. The sample shows some 2 million clones, approximately 94% of them seen only once.

This chain uses TRBV4-3 with TRBJ2-3; possible D gene TRBD2, 5 bases. The TCR comes from a man aged 18 to 29 in good health. The specimen was naive CD8+ T cells sorted from blood. DNA of the CDR3: TGCGCCAGCAGCCAAGACCGGGAAATTTTGACAGATACGCAGTATTTT. This sequence encodes CASSQDREILTDTQYF.